This TCR beta chain was identified in a study of cytomegalovirus exposure and HLA in healthy donors. With 60 Vbeta and 13 Jbeta primers, the PCR was carried out. TCRdb keeps only in-frame clones here, not all; method: immunoSEQ multiplex PCR. The sample consists of around 140,000 clones, approximately 80% of them appearing once. Study-wide results and limits: Rare sequences made up most TCRs, while some public TCRs were found in many donors. The records held CMV serostatus as the only immune exposure information. The study reported that TCR beta sequences accurately predicted HLA-A and HLA-B alleles in most subjects.

With regard to this clone: Its cognate antigen is unknown.

Germline-derived CDR1 and CDR2 are MNHEY and SMNVEV (reference sequence). The length of the CDR3 is 14 residues. With 6 bases removed from V and 4 bases from J, the gap between germline ends came to 13 bases. This TCR was sampled from a woman aged 55-69 years in good health and CMV-seronegative. Material: PBMCs. The V gene is TRBV27, the J gene TRBJ1-3; D is undetermined. The CDR3 bases are TGTGCCAGCAGGCCCCGGGGAGGAGGAAACACCATATATTTT. Encoded protein: CASRPRGGGNTIYF.